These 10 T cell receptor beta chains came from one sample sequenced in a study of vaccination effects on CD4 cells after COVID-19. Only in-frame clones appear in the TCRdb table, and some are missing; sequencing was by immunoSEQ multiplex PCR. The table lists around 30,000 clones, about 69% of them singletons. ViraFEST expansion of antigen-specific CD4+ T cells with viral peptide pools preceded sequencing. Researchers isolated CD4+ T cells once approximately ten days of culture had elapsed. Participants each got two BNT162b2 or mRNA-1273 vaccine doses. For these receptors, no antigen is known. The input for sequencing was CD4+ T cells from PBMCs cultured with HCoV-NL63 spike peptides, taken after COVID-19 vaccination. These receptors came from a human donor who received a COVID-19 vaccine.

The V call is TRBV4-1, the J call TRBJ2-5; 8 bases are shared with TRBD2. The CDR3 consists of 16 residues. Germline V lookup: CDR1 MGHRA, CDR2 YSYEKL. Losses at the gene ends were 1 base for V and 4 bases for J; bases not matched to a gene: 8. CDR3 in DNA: TGCGCCAGCAGCCAAGGTTCCGGGGGGGGGCGAGAGACCCAGTACTTC. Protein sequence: CASSQGSGGGRETQYF.

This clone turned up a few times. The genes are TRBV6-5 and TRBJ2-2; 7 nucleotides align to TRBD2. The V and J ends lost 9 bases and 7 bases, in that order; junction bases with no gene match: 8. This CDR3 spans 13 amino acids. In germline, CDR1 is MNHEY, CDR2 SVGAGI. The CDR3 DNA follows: TGTGCCAGTACTCGGGGGGTAGTCGGGGAGCTGTTTTTT. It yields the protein CASTRGVVGELFF.

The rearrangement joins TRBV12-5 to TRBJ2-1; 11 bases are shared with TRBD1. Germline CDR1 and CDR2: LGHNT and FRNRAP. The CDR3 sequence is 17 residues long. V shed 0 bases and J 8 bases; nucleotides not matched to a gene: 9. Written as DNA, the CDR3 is TGTGCTAGTGGTTTGGTACTTGTGGGACAGGGGGTCGATGAGCAGTTCTTC. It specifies CASGLVLVGQGVDEQFF. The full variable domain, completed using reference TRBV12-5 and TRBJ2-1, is DARVTQTPRHKVTEMGQEVTMRCQPILGHNTVFWYRQTMMQGLELLAYFRNRAPLDDSGMPKDRFSAEMPDATLATLKIQPSEPRDSAVYFCASGLVLVGQGVDEQFFGPGTRLTVL.

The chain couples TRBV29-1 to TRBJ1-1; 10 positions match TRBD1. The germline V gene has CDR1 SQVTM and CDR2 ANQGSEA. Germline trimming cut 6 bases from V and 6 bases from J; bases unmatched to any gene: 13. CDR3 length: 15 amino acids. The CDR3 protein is CSVASSGTGDAEAFF. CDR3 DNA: TGCAGCGTGGCTTCATCGGGGACAGGGGACGCTGAAGCTTTCTTT.

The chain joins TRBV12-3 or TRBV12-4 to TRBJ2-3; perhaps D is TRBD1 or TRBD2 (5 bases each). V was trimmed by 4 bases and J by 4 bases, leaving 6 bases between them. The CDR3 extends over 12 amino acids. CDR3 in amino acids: CASSWGSDTQYF. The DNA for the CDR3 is TGTGCCAGCAGTTGGGGGTCAGATACGCAGTATTTT.

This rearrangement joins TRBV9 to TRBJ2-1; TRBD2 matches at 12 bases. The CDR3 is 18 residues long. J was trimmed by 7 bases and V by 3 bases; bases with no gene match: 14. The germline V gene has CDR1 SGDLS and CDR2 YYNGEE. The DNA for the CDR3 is TGTGCCAGCAGCGCGAAGGGGACTAGCGGGTTAAGGGGGAATGAGCAGTTCTTC. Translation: CASSAKGTSGLRGNEQFF.

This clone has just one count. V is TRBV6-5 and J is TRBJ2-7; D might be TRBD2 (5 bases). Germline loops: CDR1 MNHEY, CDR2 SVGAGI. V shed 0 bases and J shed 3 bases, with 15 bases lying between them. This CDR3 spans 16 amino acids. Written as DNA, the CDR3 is TGTGCCAGCAGTTACTCGTCTAGCCGAATTGGCTACGAGCAGTACTTC. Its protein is CASSYSSSRIGYEQYF.

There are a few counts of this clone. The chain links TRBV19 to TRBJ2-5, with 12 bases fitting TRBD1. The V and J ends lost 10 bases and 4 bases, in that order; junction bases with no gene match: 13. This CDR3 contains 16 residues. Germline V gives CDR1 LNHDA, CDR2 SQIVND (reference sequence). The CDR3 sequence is CATSHWGQGAGETQYF. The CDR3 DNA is TGTGCCACCTCTCATTGGGGACAGGGGGCCGGAGAGACCCAGTACTTC.

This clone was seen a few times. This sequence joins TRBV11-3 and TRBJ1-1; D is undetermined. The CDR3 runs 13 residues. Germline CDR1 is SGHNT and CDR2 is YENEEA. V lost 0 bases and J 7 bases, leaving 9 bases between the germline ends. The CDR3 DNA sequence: TGTGCCAGCAGCTTAGATATGGGAGTTGAAGCTTTCTTT. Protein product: CASSLDMGVEAFF. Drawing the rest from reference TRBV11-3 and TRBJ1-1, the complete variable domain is EAGVVQSPRYKIIEKKQPVAFWCNPISGHNTLYWYLQNLGQGPELLIRYENEEAVDDSQLPKDRFSAERLKGVDSTLKIQPAELGDSAVYLCASSLDMGVEAFFGQGTRLTVV.

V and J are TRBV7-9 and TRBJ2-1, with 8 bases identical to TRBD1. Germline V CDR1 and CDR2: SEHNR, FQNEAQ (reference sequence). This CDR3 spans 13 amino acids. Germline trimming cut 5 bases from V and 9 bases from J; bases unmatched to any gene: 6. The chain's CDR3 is CASSTDRVAEQFF. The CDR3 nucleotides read TGTGCCAGCAGCACGGACAGGGTGGCTGAGCAGTTCTTC.